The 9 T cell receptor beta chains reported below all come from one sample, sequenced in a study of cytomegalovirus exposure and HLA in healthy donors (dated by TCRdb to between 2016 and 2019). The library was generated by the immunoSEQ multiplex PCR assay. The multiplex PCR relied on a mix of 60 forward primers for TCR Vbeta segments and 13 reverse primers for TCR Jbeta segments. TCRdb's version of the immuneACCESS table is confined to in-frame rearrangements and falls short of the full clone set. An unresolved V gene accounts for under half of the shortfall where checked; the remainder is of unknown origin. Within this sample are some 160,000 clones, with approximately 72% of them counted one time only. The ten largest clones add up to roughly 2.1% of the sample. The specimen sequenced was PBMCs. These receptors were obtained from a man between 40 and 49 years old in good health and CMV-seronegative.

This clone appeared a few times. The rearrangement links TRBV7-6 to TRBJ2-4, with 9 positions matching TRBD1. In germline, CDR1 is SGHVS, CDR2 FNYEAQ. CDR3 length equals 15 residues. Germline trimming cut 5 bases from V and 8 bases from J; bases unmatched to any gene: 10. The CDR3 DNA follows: TGTGCCAGCAGCCCTGGACAGGGGAGGGTAGACATTCAGTACTTC. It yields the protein CASSPGQGRVDIQYF.

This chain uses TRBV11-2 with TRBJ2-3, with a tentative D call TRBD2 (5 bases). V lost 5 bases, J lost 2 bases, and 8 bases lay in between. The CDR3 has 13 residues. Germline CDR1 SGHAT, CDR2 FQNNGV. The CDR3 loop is CASSQRSTDTQYF. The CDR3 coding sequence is TGTGCCAGCAGCCAGCGGTCCACAGATACGCAGTATTTT.

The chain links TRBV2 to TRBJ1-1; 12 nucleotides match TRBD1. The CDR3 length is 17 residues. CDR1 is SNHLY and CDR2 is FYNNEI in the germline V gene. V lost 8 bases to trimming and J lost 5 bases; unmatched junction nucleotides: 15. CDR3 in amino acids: CASPVGDRGREGTEAFF. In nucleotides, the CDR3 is TGTGCCAGCCCCGTTGGGGACAGGGGGCGTGAAGGGACTGAAGCTTTCTTT.

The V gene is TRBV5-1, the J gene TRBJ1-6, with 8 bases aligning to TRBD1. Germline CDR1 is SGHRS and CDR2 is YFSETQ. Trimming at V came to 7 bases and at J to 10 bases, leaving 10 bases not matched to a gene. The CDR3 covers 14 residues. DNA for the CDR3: TGCGCCAGCGGAGAGGACAGGGAAGGATCACCCCTCCACTTT. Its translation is CASGEDREGSPLHF.

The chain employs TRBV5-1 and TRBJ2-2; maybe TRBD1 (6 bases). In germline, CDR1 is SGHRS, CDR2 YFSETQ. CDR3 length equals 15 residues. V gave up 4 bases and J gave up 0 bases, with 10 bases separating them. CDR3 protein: CASSIQGPNTGELFF. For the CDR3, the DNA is TGCGCCAGCAGCATACAGGGTCCGAACACCGGGGAGCTGTTTTTT. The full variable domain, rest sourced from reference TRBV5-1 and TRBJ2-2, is KAGVTQTPRYLIKTRGQQVTLSCSPISGHRSVSWYQQTPGQGLQFLFEYFSETQRNKGNFPGRFSGRQFSNSRSEMNVSTLELGDSALYLCASSIQGPNTGELFFGEGSRLTVL.

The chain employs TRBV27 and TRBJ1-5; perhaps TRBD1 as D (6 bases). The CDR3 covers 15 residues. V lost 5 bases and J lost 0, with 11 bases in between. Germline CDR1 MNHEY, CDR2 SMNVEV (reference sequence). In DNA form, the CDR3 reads TGTGCCAGCAGTGACAGGAGATATAGCAATCAGCCCCAGCATTTT. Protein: CASSDRRYSNQPQHF.

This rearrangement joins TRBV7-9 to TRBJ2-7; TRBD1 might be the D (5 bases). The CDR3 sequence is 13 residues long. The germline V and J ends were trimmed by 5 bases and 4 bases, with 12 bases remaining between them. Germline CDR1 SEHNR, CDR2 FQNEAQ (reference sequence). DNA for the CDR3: TGTGCCAGCAGCCCGGACATAATTTACGAGCAGTACTTC. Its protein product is CASSPDIIYEQYF.

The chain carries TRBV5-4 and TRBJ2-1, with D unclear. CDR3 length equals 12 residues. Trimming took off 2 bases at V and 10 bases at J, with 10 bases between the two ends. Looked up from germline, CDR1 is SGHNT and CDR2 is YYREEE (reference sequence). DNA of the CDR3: TGTGCCAGCAGCTTTTCCCGGCGGGAGCAGTTCTTC. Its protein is CASSFSRREQFF.

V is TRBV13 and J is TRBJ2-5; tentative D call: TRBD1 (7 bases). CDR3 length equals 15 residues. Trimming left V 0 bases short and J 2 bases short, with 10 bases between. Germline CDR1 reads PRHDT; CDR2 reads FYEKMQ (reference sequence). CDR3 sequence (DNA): TGTGCCAGCAGCTTAGGCCAGGGGGGTCAAGAGACCCAGTACTTC. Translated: CASSLGQGGQETQYF.